This entry concerns a single T cell receptor (beta chain). This record comes from a study of T-cell memory formation after mild COVID-19. Germline V gives CDR1 SGHRS, CDR2 YFSETQ. The length of the CDR3 is 13 residues. Trimming pared 4 bases from V and 0 bases from J, leaving 5 bases between. TCRdb called the 5' RACE reads again in MiXCR, with one record for every CDR3 protein. The repertoire consists of 250,000 to 350,000 distinct CDR3 sequences, with less than 20% occurring once and the leading ten covering around a fifth. The sample consisted of PBMCs or a T cell subset sorted from them (not recorded which). The clonotype comes from a man aged 18 to 30 who had mild COVID-19 (a few samples of this study predate the infection). Cell type and time point are not known. The gene calls are TRBV5-1 and TRBJ1-3; D not certain. The DNA of the CDR3 is TGCGCCAGCAGCCCCATCTCTGGAAACACCATATATTTT. Its protein is CASSPISGNTIYF.